This paragraph covers one TCR beta chain sequence. Germline CDR1 LNHNV, CDR2 YYDKDF (reference sequence). CDR3 length: 15 residues. Unmatched junction bases numbered 5, after V lost 1 base and J lost 6 bases. This sample is drawn from a study of technical replicates of blood from several donors. Using immunoSEQ multiplex PCR, the repertoire was profiled, and TCRdb retains in-frame clones only, with some absent. The sample includes fewer than 70,000 clones, 80% to 90% of them seen just once. The sample comprised PBMCs. This receptor was obtained from a human donor in good health. Some clones in this sample may be carry-over from other donors' samples. The chain uses TRBV15 and TRBJ2-7; 11 positions agree with TRBD1. CDR3 amino acids: CATSRARTGGLEQYF. The CDR3 nucleotides are TGTGCCACCAGCAGAGCAAGGACAGGGGGCCTCGAGCAGTACTTC.